Sequencing of this T cell receptor (beta chain) was carried out in a study of blood T cell repertoires in COVID-19. Study-wide context: The United States, Italy and Spain supplied acute and convalescent COVID-19 samples. Sources were T cells, B-cell-depleted T cells, or PBMCs; the material itself was cDNA or gDNA.

Germline V CDR1 and CDR2: DFQATT, SNEGSKA (reference sequence). V shed 3 bases and J shed 5 bases, with 10 bases lying between them. The CDR3 has 12 residues. How the authors handled the data: The assay estimated nucleated cells by amplifying reference gene primers. Some clones are missing from TCRdb's copy, which holds only in-frame ones; the method was immunoSEQ multiplex PCR. V and J calls and clone size are as listed in that table; D and trimming were resolved from the DNA. The profile shows 45,000 to 55,000 clones, around 80% of them singletons. The chain is built from TRBV20-1 and TRBJ1-1; unclear D gene. Sequenced: peripheral blood. This sequence was found in a human donor in a cohort sampled during active COVID-19. CDR3 in DNA: TGCAGTGCTAGTTCTAGGAGGACTGAAGCTTTCTTT. Its protein is CSASSRRTEAFF.